Presented here are 11 T cell receptor beta chains from one specimen sequenced in a study of cytomegalovirus exposure and HLA in healthy donors (dated 2017 in TCRdb). Receptor libraries were prepared by the immunoSEQ multiplex PCR assay. The clones in this table, taken by TCRdb from immuneACCESS, are in-frame only. Not every clone is retained; where verified, under half of the shortfall comes from an unresolved V gene, and the cause of the rest is unknown. In this sample the table shows around 86,000 clones, approximately 95% of which occur a single time. The ten largest clonotypes hold around 1.1% of the sample. The sample comprised PBMCs. Receptors originate from a woman aged 30 to 39 in good health and CMV-seropositive.

This clone was recorded once. V and J are TRBV5-1 and TRBJ2-2, with 7 bases fitting TRBD2. Germline lookup yields CDR1 SGHRS and CDR2 YFSETQ. The J segment lost 5 bases and the V segment lost 5 bases, leaving 6 bases of the junction unmatched. This CDR3 is built from 14 residues. The CDR3 protein is CASSRGGRTGELFF. The DNA of the CDR3 is TGCGCCAGCAGTCGGGGAGGGCGGACCGGGGAGCTGTTTTTT.

The chain has TRBV2 and TRBJ1-2; D might be TRBD1 (5 bases). The V end was cut by 10 bases, the J end by 0 bases, with 18 bases between. Germline V gives CDR1 SNHLY, CDR2 FYNNEI. This CDR3 has 15 amino acids. The CDR3 DNA reads TGTGCCACGGTCGTTGTGACAGATACTAACTATGGCTACACCTTC. It encodes CATVVVTDTNYGYTF.

The gene calls are TRBV29-1 and TRBJ2-5; possibly TRBD1 for D (6 bases). Germline CDR1 reads SQVTM; CDR2 reads ANQGSEA. Trimming pared 6 bases from V and 2 bases from J, leaving 10 bases between. This CDR3 has 12 amino acids. CDR3 region: CSVGQSQETQYF. The CDR3 DNA is TGCAGCGTCGGACAGTCACAAGAGACCCAGTACTTC.

The rearrangement uses TRBV7-9 and TRBJ1-4; D is possibly TRBD1 (6 bases). V was pared by 2 bases and J by 7 bases, with 11 bases between. Germline CDR1 SEHNR, CDR2 FQNEAQ (reference sequence). The CDR3 totals 14 residues. The CDR3 loop is CASSLNRAVEKLFF. The CDR3 nucleotides read TGTGCCAGCAGCTTAAACAGGGCCGTTGAAAAACTGTTTTTT.

This clone has just one count. The J gene is TRBJ2-1, the V gene TRBV11-3; 12 nucleotides match TRBD2. CDR1 is SGHNT, CDR2 YENEEA, per germline. V lost 1 base, J lost 6 bases, and 7 bases stayed unmatched. There are 17 residues in the CDR3. CDR3: CASSLGLAGGAVNEQFF. As DNA, the CDR3 is TGTGCCAGCAGCTTAGGGCTAGCGGGAGGGGCAGTCAATGAGCAGTTCTTC. Full variable domain (missing parts from reference TRBV11-3 and TRBJ2-1): EAGVVQSPRYKIIEKKQPVAFWCNPISGHNTLYWYLQNLGQGPELLIRYENEEAVDDSQLPKDRFSAERLKGVDSTLKIQPAELGDSAVYLCASSLGLAGGAVNEQFFGPGTRLTVL.

The genes are TRBV5-5 and TRBJ1-1; D uncertain. This CDR3 has 14 amino acids. V was shortened by 1 base and J by 2 bases, with 9 bases between the two germline ends. Germline CDR1 and CDR2: SGHKS and YYEKEE (reference sequence). DNA for the CDR3: TGTGCCAGCAGCTTGTTTATCAGTAACACTGAAGCTTTCTTT. The encoded protein is CASSLFISNTEAFF.

This chain uses TRBV5-6 with TRBJ2-5, with TRBD2 matching 9 bases. J gave up 5 bases and V 3 bases, and 14 bases lay outside the gene matches. The CDR3 totals 17 residues. CDR1 is SGHDT and CDR2 is YYEEEE in the germline V gene. The CDR3 DNA reads TGTGCCAGCAGCTCAAGGGGCGCGGGAGGGCCCGGGGAGACCCAGTACTTC. Amino acids: CASSSRGAGGPGETQYF.

This CDR3 is CASSLVGGNTDTQYF. DNA for the CDR3: TGTGCCAGCAGCTTGGTCGGCGGGAACACAGATACGCAGTATTTT. The genes are TRBV5-6 and TRBJ2-3, with a weak D call TRBD2 (6 bases). Per germline, CDR1 SGHDT and CDR2 YYEEEE. CDR3 size: 15 residues. The V and J ends lost 0 bases and 2 bases respectively, with 10 bases between them.

In nucleotides, the CDR3 is TGCGCCAGCAGCTTAGACCGAACAGGGGCGAACACCGGGGAGCTGTTTTTT. It specifies CASSLDRTGANTGELFF. V and J are TRBV5-1 and TRBJ2-2; 7 positions agree with TRBD1. CDR3 length equals 17 residues. Germline V lookup: CDR1 SGHRS, CDR2 YFSETQ. V dropped 2 bases and J dropped 0; count of bases not matched to a gene: 7.

The chain carries TRBV7-6 and TRBJ2-7; D perhaps matches TRBD2 (6 bases). The CDR3 runs 17 residues. With 6 bases removed from V and 5 bases from J, the gap between germline ends came to 26 bases. In germline, CDR1 is SGHVS, CDR2 FNYEAQ. The CDR3 loop is CASSPTGGSGWQNEQYF. Written as DNA, the CDR3 is TGTGCCAGCAGTCCTACCGGGGGTAGCGGATGGCAGAACGAGCAGTACTTC.

This clone was counted once. J is TRBJ2-2 and V is TRBV27, with 9 bases aligning to TRBD1. Trimming took 7 bases from V and 4 from J; bases not matched to a gene: 16. The V gene's germline CDR1 is MNHEY and CDR2 SMNVEV (reference sequence). CDR3 length equals 18 residues. CDR3 residues: CASTNPGQGPRGTGELFF. The CDR3 DNA is TGTGCCAGCACAAACCCGGGACAGGGCCCGCGAGGCACCGGGGAGCTGTTTTTT.